The rows below give T cell receptor beta chains drawn from one sample of a study of cytomegalovirus exposure and HLA in healthy donors. Profiling relied on immunoSEQ multiplex PCR, and the TCRdb table lists in-frame clones only, not all of them. The sample holds fewer than 130,000 clones, around two thirds seen once. The sequencing input was PBMCs. The receptors derive from a man aged 25-45 years in good health and CMV-seropositive. The CDR3 runs from the conserved cysteine through the conserved F or W. D genes are given only for firm matches. The size entry is marked missing in some rows and otherwise reads once, few, many or a size class.

TRBD2 . TRBJ2-5 TRBV28 TGTGCCAGCAGTCTCTATTTTACGGGGGGGCTCCGGGAGACCCAGTACTTC CASSLYFTGGLRETQYF
TRBD2 . TRBJ2-2 TRBV6-1 TGTGCCAGCAGTGAAGCCCTGACTAGCCCTACCGGGGAGCTGTTTTTT CASSEALTSPTGELFF
TRBD1 . TRBJ2-7 TRBV11-1 TGTGCCAGCAGCTACGTGACAGGGTCGTCCGAGCAGTACTTC CASSYVTGSSEQYF
TRBD1 . TRBJ1-1 TRBV18 TGTGCCAGCTCACTTCGGGAGGGGGCGCTGGGGGAAGCTTTCTTT CASSLREGALGEAFF
. . TRBJ1-1 TRBV6-5 TGTGCCAGCAGTTACGGACAGGAAGCTTTCTTT CASSYGQEAFF
. . TRBJ1-1 TRBV10-3 TGTGCCATCAGTGACCAGATGAACACTGAAGCTTTCTTT CAISDQMNTEAFF
. . TRBJ2-3 TRBV18 TGTGCCAGCTCCCAGGGTAGCACAGATACGCAGTATTTT CASSQGSTDTQYF
. . TRBJ1-1 TRBV19 TGTGCCAGCGACCGAGGTATGAACACTGAAGCTTTCTTT CASDRGMNTEAFF
. few TRBJ2-5 TRBV5-1 TGCGCCAGCAGCTTGGGACTGTCCCAAGAGACCCAGTACTTC CASSLGLSQETQYF
. . TRBJ1-2 TRBV6-6 TGTGTTGTAGGGGGTGGAGTCTATGGCTACACCTTC CVVGGGVYGYTF